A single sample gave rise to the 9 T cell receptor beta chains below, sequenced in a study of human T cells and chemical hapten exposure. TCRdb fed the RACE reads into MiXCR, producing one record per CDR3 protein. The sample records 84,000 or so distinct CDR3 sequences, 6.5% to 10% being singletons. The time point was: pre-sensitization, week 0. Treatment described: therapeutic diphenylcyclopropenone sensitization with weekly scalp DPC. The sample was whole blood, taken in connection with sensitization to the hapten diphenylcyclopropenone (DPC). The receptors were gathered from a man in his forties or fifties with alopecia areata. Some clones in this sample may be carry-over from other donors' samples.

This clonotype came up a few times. In DNA form, the CDR3 reads TGTGCCAGCAGTTTCCCCTCTGGGGCCAACGTCCTGACTTTC. Translating gives CASSFPSGANVLTF. This chain links TRBV28 with TRBJ2-6; D uncertain. The V end was cut by 3 bases, the J end by 0 bases, with 3 bases between. CDR1 is MDHEN, CDR2 SYDVKM, per germline. This CDR3 contains 14 residues.

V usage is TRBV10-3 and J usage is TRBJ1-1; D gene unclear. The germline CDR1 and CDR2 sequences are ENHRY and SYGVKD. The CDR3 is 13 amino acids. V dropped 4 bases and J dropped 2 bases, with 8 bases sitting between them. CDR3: CAISVTGNTEAFF. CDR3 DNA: TGTGCCATCAGTGTTACGGGAAACACTGAAGCTTTCTTT.

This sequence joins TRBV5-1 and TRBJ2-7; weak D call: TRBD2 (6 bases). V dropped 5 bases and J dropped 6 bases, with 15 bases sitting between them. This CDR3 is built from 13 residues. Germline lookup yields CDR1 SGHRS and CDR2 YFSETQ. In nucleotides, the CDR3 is TGCGCCAGCAGTAATCCTGGGGGGAGCGAGCAGTACTTC. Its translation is CASSNPGGSEQYF.

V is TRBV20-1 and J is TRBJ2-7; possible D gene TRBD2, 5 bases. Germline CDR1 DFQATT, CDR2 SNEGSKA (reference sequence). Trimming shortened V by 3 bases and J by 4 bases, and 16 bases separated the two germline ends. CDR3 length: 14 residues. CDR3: CSASSSERAYEQYF. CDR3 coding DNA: TGCAGTGCTAGCAGCTCGGAGAGGGCTTACGAGCAGTACTTC.

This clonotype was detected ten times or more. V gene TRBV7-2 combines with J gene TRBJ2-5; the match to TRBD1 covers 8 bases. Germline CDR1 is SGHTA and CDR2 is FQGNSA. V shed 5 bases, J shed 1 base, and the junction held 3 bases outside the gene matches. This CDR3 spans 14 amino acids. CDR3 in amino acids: CASSAGQVQETQYF. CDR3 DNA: TGTGCCAGCAGCGCGGGACAGGTCCAAGAGACCCAGTACTTC. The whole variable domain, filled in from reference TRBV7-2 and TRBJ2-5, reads GAGVSQSPSNKVTEKGKDVELRCDPISGHTALYWYRQSLGQGLEFLIYFQGNSAPDKSGLPSDRFSAERTGGSVSTLTIQRTQQEDSAVYLCASSAGQVQETQYFGPGTRLLVL.

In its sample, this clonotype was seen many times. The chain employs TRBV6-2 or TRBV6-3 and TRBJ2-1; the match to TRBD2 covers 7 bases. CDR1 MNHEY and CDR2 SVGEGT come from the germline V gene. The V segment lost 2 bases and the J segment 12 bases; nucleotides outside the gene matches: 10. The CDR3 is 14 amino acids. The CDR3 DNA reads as TGTGCCAGCAGTTACACCCTGGGGGGGAGCGGGCAGTTCTTC. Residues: CASSYTLGGSGQFF.

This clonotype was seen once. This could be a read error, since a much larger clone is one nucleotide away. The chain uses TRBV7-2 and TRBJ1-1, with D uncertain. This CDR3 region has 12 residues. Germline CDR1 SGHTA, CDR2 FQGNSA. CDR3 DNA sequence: TGTGCCAGCAGCTTCTGGAAGGCTGAAGCTTTGTTT. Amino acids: CASSFWKAEALF.

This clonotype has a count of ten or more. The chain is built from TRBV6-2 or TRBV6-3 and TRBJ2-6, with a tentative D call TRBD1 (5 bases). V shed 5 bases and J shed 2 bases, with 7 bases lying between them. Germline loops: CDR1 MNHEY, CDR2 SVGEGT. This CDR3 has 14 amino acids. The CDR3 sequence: CASSIRAGANVLTF. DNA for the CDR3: TGTGCCAGCAGTATCAGGGCTGGGGCCAACGTCCTGACTTTC.

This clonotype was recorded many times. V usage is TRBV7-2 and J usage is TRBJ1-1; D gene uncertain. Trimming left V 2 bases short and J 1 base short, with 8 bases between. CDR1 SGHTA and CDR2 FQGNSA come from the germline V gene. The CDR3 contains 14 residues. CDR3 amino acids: CASSLIQGNTEAFF. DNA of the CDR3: TGTGCCAGCAGCTTAATCCAAGGGAACACTGAAGCTTTCTTT.